These T cell receptor beta chains were read from a single sample in a study of regulatory T cells in long-lasting Graves disease. TCRdb re-called the multiplex PCR reads with MiXCR, one entry per CDR3 protein. The profile shows under 450,000 distinct CDR3 sequences, around 15% of them singletons. The same sample was also studied in work on T cells in Graves' hyperthyroidism and ophthalmopathy.

The sample consisted of peripheral blood mononuclear cells (PBMCs), taken at new diagnosis, from a patient treated with antithyroid drugs. All receptors derive from a woman between 18 and 29 years old with Graves disease. Each CDR3 is given without its conserved first and last residue.

V	J	length	CDR3
TRBV30	TRBJ1-1	11	AWSRQGIGKAF
TRBV5-1	TRBJ2-1	15	ASSLAPLAGRYNEQF
TRBV6-2/TRBV6-3	TRBJ2-3	12	ASSEPPTSPTEY
TRBV5-4	TRBJ1-2	12	ARTRQPDNYGYT
TRBV12-3/TRBV12-4	TRBJ1-1	10	ASSFYSFEAF
TRBV19	TRBJ2-7	14	ASQDRAGLSPYEQY
TRBV2	TRBJ1-5	12	ASGPQGAYQPQH
TRBV11-2	TRBJ1-5	11	ASSPGLVQPQH
TRBV24-1	TRBJ1-2	14	ATSDPGPTTYYGYT
TRBV29-1	TRBJ2-3	11	SVRQGRGDTQY
TRBV3-1	TRBJ1-2	13	ASSQVGGSGDGYT
TRBV11-3	TRBJ2-5	10	ASRSGKETQY
TRBV5-1	TRBJ2-5	13	ASSLEAGNQETQY
TRBV2	TRBJ2-3	12	ASSVFRDTDTQY
TRBV13	TRBJ2-7	15	ASSLEQTSNKLAEQY
TRBV7-9	TRBJ2-2	10	ASSHYTGELF
TRBV20-1	TRBJ1-2	11	STLKTFVDGYT
TRBV12-3/TRBV12-4	TRBJ2-7	12	ASSYGGGSYEQY
TRBV5-1	TRBJ2-1	13	ASSLARTGPGQQF
TRBV2	TRBJ2-7	12	ASSEGRGMYEQY
TRBV28	TRBJ2-3	12	ASSLGLRTDTQY
TRBV19	TRBJ1-5	11	ASSGTGFQPQH
TRBV12-3/TRBV12-4	TRBJ2-7	14	ASSLEGSGSIHEQY
TRBV27	TRBJ1-2	13	ASTPGTGDNYGYT
TRBV2	TRBJ1-1	14	ASSDIRQTLNTEAF
TRBV29-1	TRBJ1-6	12	SVGYGGRNSPLH
TRBV28	TRBJ1-2	14	ASSSPFRTGGRGYT
TRBV4-2	TRBJ2-1	15	ASSQDWGTSGNNEQF
TRBV14	TRBJ1-5	14	ASSHPPTGEGQPQH
TRBV9	TRBJ1-5	11	ASGPDPGQPQH
TRBV3-1	TRBJ2-1	13	ASSQGQETYNEQF
TRBV27	TRBJ1-1	12	ASSFFGLNTEAF
TRBV9	TRBJ2-3	10	ASTRDDDTQY
TRBV11-2	TRBJ2-7	13	ASSPRRRSSYEQY
TRBV7-9	TRBJ2-3	10	ASSFLKVTQY
TRBV7-8	TRBJ1-1	13	ASSIPGTGRTEAF
TRBV6-9	TRBJ1-1	13	ASSYSLGINTEAF
TRBV5-8	TRBJ2-2	13	ASSLGQSNTGELF
TRBV14	TRBJ2-1	12	ASSQSGLYNEQF
TRBV5-4	TRBJ2-1	10	ASSWDSGEQF
TRBV5-1	TRBJ1-1	13	ASSPTGAGGFEAF